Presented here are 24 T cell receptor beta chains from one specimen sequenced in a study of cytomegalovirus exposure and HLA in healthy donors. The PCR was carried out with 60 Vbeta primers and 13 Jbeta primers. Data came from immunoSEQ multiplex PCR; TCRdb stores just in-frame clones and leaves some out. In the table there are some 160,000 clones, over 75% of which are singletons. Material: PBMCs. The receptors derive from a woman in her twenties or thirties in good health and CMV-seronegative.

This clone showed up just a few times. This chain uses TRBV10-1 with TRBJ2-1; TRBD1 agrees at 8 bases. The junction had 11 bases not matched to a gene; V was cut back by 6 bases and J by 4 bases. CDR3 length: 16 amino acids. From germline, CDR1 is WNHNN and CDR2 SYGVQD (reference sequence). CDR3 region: CASSPGGGGVYNEQFF. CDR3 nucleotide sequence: TGCGCCAGCAGCCCAGGGGGCGGAGGAGTTTACAATGAGCAGTTCTTC.

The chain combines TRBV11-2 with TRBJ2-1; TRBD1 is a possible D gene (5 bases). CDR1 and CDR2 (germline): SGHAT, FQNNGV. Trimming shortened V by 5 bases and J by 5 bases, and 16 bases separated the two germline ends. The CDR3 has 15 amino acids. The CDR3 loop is CASSPSRQSNNEQFF. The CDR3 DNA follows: TGTGCCAGCAGCCCGAGCCGACAGTCTAACAATGAGCAGTTCTTC.

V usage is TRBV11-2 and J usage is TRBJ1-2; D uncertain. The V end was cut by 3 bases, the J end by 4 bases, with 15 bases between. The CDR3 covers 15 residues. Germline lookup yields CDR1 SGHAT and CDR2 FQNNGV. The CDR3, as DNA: TGTGCCAGCAGCTTGAGTTTAGCCGAGGGCTATGGCTACACCTTC. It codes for CASSLSLAEGYGYTF.

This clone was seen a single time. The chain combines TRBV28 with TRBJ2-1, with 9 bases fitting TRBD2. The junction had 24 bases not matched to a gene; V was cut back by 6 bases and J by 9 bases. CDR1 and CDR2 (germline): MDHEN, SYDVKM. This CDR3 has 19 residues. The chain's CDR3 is CASRHRGVWGSGRLGEQFF. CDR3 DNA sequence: TGTGCCAGCAGACATCGGGGGGTTTGGGGTAGCGGGAGATTGGGTGAGCAGTTCTTC.

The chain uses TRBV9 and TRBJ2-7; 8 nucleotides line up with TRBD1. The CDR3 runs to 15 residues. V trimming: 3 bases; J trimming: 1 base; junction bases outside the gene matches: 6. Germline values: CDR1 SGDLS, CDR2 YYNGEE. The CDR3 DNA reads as TGTGCCAGCAGCGCAGGACAGGGCGGGTCCTACGAGCAGTACTTC. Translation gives CASSAGQGGSYEQYF.

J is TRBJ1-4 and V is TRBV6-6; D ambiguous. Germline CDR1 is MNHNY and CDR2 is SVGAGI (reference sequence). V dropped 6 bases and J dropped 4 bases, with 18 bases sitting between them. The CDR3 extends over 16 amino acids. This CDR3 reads CASSYRPPVNNEKLFF. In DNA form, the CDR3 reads TGTGCCAGCAGCTACCGCCCGCCAGTTAATAATGAAAAACTGTTTTTT.

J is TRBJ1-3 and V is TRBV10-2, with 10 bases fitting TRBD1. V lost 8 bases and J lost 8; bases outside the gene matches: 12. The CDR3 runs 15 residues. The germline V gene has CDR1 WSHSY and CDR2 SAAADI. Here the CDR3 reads CASSPRTGGGDTIYF. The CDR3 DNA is TGCGCCAGCTCCCCCCGGACAGGGGGAGGAGACACCATATATTTT.

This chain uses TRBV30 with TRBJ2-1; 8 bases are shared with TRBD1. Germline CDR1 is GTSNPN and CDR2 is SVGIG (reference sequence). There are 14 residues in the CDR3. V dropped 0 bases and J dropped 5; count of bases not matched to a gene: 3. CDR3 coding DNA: TGTGCCTGGAGTGTAGGACAGGGACACAATGAGCAGTTCTTC. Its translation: CAWSVGQGHNEQFF.

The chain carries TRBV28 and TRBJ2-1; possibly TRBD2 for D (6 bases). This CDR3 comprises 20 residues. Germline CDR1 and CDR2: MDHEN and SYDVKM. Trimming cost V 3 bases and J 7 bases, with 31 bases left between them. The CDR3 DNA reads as TGTGCCAGCAGTTTTTCGTTTTTTCATCGTGGAACCCCGGCGGGGAATGAGCAGTTCTTC. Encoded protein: CASSFSFFHRGTPAGNEQFF.

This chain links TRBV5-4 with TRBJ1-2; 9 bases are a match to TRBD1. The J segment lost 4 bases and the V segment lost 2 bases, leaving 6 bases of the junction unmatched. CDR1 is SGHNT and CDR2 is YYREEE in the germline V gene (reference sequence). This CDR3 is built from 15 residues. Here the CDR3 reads CASSFPGQGSYGYTF. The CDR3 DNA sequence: TGTGCCAGCAGCTTTCCGGGACAGGGTAGCTATGGCTACACCTTC.

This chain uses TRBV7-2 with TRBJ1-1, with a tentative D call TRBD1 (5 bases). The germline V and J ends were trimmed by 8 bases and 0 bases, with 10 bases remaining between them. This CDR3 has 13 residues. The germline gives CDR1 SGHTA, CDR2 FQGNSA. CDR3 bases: TGTGCCAGCTCGACAGTAATGAACACTGAAGCTTTCTTT. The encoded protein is CASSTVMNTEAFF.

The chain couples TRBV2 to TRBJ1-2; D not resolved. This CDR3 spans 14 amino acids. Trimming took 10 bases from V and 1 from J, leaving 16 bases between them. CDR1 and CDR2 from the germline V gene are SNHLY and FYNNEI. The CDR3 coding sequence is TGTGCCACCACCATTTTCCGACTTAACTATGGCTACACCTTC. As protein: CATTIFRLNYGYTF.

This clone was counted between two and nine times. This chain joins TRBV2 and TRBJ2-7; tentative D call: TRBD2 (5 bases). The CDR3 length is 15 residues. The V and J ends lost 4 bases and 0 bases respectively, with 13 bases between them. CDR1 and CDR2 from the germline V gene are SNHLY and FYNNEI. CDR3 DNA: TGTGCCAGCAGTGGGTTAGGCGGGTTCTCCTACGAGCAGTACTTC. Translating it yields CASSGLGGFSYEQYF.

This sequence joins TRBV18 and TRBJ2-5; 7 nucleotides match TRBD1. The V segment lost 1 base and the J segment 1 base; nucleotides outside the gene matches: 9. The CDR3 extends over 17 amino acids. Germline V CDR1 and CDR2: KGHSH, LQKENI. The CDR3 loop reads CASSPLPTGQLQETQYF. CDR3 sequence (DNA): TGTGCCAGCTCACCACTTCCGACAGGGCAACTCCAAGAGACCCAGTACTTC.

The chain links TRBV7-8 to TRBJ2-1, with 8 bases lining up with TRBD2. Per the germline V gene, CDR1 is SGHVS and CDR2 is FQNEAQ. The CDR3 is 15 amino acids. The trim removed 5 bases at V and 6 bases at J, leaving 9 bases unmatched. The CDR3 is CASSPTSGRANEQFF. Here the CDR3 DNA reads TGTGCCAGCAGCCCAACCTCCGGGAGGGCCAATGAGCAGTTCTTC.

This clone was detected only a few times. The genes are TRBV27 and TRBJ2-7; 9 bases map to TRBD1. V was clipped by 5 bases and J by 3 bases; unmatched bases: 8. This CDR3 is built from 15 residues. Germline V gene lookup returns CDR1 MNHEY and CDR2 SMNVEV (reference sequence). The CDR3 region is CASSLPGQGIYEQYF. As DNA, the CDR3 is TGTGCCAGCAGTCTCCCGGGACAGGGTATCTACGAGCAGTACTTC.

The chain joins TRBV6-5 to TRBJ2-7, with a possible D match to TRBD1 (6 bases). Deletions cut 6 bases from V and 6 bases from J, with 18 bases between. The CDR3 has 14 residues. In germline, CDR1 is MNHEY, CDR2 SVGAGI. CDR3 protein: CASRAGTRHGEQYF. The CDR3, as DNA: TGTGCCAGCAGAGCCGGGACACGGCATGGCGAGCAGTACTTC.

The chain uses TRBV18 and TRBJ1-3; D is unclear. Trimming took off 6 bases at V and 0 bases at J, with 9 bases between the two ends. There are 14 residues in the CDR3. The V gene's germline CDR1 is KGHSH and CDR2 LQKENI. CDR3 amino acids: CASSPGGSGNTIYF. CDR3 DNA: TGTGCCAGCTCCCCCGGAGGCTCTGGAAACACCATATATTTT.

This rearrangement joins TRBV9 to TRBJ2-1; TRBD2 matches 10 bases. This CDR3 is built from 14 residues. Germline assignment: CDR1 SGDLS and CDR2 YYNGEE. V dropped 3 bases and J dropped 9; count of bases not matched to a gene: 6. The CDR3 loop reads CASSAAGGPAEQFF. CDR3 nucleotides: TGTGCCAGCAGCGCAGCGGGAGGGCCGGCTGAGCAGTTCTTC.

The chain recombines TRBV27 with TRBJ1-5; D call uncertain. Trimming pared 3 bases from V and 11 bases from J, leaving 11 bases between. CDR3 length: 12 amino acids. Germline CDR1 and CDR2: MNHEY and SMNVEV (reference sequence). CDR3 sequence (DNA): TGTGCCAGCAGTTTCCCTGGGCAGTCCCAGCATTTT. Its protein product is CASSFPGQSQHF.

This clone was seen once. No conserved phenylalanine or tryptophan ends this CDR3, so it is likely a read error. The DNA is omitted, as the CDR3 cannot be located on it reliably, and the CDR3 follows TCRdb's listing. CDR3 sequence reads: CASSPSAGRYGYI. This chain links TRBV7-2 with TRBJ1-2; TRBD1, the table's D call, lacks a check against the DNA. CDR1 and CDR2 from the germline V gene are SGHTA and FQGNSA. The length of the CDR3 is 13 amino acids, counting both ends.

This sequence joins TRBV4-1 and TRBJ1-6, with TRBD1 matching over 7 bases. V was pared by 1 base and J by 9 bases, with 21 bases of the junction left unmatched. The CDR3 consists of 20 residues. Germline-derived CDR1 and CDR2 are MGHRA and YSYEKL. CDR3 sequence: CASSQGTGGKSTGNASPLHF. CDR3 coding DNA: TGCGCCAGCAGCCAAGGGACCGGTGGAAAATCGACAGGGAACGCTTCACCCCTCCACTTT.

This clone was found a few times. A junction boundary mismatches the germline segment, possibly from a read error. Here the CDR3 reads CASREETVFYEQYF. CDR3 nucleotide sequence: TGTGCCAGCCGTGAAGAGACAGTATTTTACGAGCAGTACTTC. The chain combines TRBV2 with TRBJ2-7, with D possibly matching TRBD1 (5 bases). The CDR3 spans 14 residues. Germline V lookup: CDR1 SNHLY, CDR2 FYNNEI.

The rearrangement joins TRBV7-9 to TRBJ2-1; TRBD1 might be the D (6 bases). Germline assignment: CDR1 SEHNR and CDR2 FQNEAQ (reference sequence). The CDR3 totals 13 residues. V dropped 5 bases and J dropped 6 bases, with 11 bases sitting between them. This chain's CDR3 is CASSLTGSNEQFF. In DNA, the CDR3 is TGTGCCAGCAGCCTTACAGGGTCCAATGAGCAGTTCTTC.